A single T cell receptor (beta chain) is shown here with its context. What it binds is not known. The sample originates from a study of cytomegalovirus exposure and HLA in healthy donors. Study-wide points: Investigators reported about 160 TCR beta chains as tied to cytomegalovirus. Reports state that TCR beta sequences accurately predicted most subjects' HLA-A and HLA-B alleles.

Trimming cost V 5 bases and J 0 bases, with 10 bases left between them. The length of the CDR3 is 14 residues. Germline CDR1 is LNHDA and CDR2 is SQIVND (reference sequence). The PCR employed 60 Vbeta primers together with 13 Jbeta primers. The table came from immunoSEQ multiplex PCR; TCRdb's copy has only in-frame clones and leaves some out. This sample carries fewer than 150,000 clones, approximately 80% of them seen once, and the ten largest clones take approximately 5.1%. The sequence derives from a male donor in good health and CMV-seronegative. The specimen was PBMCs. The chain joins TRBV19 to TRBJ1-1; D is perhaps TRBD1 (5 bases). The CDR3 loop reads CASSPDRLNTEAFF. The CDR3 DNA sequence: TGTGCCAGTAGTCCTGACAGACTGAACACTGAAGCTTTCTTT.